This is a list of T cell receptor beta chains from one sample in a study of cytomegalovirus exposure and HLA in healthy donors. Some clones are missing from TCRdb's copy, which holds only in-frame ones; the method was immunoSEQ multiplex PCR. This sample has tens of thousands of clones, with 78% found just once. What was sequenced was PBMCs. These TCRs come from a middle-aged woman in good health and CMV-seropositive. The CDR3 runs from the conserved cysteine through the conserved F or W. A D gene is named only where the DNA matches it firmly. The size field is filled for only some rows; it gives once, few, many or a size class.

NA	NA	TRBV4-3	TRBJ1-5	CASSQDWAKGQPQHF	TGCGCCAGCAGCCAAGATTGGGCAAAAGGACAGCCCCAGCATTTT
NA	NA	TRBV19	TRBJ1-1	CASSIASRMNTEAFF	TGTGCCAGTAGTATAGCGTCGCGGATGAACACTGAAGCTTTCTTT
NA	NA	TRBV7-8	TRBJ1-1	CASRQESGEAFF	TGTGCCAGCAGACAGGAGTCCGGGGAAGCTTTCTTT
TRBD2	NA	TRBV7-8	TRBJ2-7	CASSLVSLPLADEQYF	TGTGCCAGCAGCTTAGTTTCTCTTCCACTAGCGGACGAGCAGTACTTC
NA	NA	TRBV7-6	TRBJ2-7	CASSLVSNEQYF	TGTGCCAGCAGCTTAGTTAGCAACGAGCAGTACTTC
TRBD1	NA	TRBV5-8	TRBJ2-7	CASSFGTGITYEQYF	TGTGCCAGCAGCTTCGGGACAGGCATTACCTACGAGCAGTACTTC
TRBD2	NA	TRBV5-6	TRBJ2-3	CASTGLAGGPGTDTQYF	TGTGCCAGCACGGGACTAGCGGGAGGGCCGGGCACAGATACGCAGTATTTT
NA	once	TRBV28	TRBJ2-7	CASRPDSYEQYF	TGTGCCAGCAGGCCCGACAGCTACGAGCAGTACTTC
NA	few	TRBV5-4	TRBJ1-6	CASSLDPPRTYNSPLHF	TGTGCCAGCAGCTTGGACCCCCCGAGAACCTATAATTCACCCCTCCACTTT
NA	once	TRBV27	TRBJ2-1	CASSLSPQYNEQFF	TGTGCCAGCAGTTTAAGTCCCCAGTACAATGAGCAGTTCTTC
TRBD1	NA	TRBV6-5	TRBJ2-3	CASSPATGTTDTQYF	TGTGCCAGCAGTCCTGCGACAGGGACCACAGATACGCAGTATTTT
NA	few	TRBV18	TRBJ2-2	CASSPPSGGNTGELFF	TGTGCCAGCTCACCCCCGTCCGGGGGGAACACCGGGGAGCTGTTTTTT
TRBD2	NA	TRBV29-1	TRBJ2-3	CSAEPGTSGRADTQYF	TGCAGCGCCGAGCCCGGGACTAGCGGGAGGGCAGATACGCAGTATTTT
TRBD1	few	TRBV5-1	TRBJ2-1	CASSPGQSSYNEQFF	TGCGCCAGCAGCCCGGGACAGAGCTCCTACAATGAGCAGTTCTTC
TRBD1	NA	TRBV2	TRBJ2-2	CASSLQGEDTGELFF	TGTGCCAGCAGCTTACAGGGGGAGGACACCGGGGAGCTGTTTTTT
NA	NA	TRBV7-2	TRBJ2-3	CASSLVVELDTQYF	TGTGCCAGCAGCTTAGTGGTTGAGTTGGATACGCAGTATTTT
TRBD2	NA	TRBV7-2	TRBJ2-1	CASSLALAGVNNEQFF	TGTGCCAGCAGCTTAGCGCTGGCGGGAGTCAACAATGAGCAGTTCTTC
TRBD2	few	TRBV7-2	TRBJ2-2	CASSFRTSGTAGELFF	TGTGCCAGCAGCTTTAGGACTAGCGGGACGGCCGGGGAGCTGTTTTTT
TRBD2	NA	TRBV28	TRBJ2-6	CASSSASGGGANVLTF	TGTGCCAGCAGTTCCGCCTCGGGGGGTGGGGCCAACGTCCTGACTTTC
TRBD2	once	TRBV2	TRBJ2-3	CASMTSGGDTQYF	TGTGCCAGCATGACTAGCGGGGGGGATACGCAGTATTTT